What follows is one T cell receptor (beta chain) and its context. PCR was performed a second time for about 7 to 12 cycles using a sample-barcoded 5' primer and a J-beta primer mix. The authors tagged each cDNA molecule using a template-switch adaptor with 12 random nucleotides. TCRdb ran MiXCR on the 5' RACE reads and lists one entry per CDR3 protein. The table lists some 760,000 distinct CDR3 sequences, more than 20% of them singletons. The sample originates from a study of blood T cells in healthy people across ages. This same sample was also part of a study on T cells of mothers and their children.

This receptor was obtained from a boy under 18 in good health. Source material: blood.

CDR3: CASSSTGRHEQFF. In DNA form, the CDR3 reads TGTGCCAGCAGCAGCACTGGTAGGCATGAGCAGTTCTTC. The chain links TRBV7-9 to TRBJ2-1, with unresolved D. The CDR3 has 13 residues. V lost 5 bases and J 8 bases, leaving 13 bases between the germline ends. CDR1 and CDR2 (germline): SEHNR, FQNEAQ (reference sequence).